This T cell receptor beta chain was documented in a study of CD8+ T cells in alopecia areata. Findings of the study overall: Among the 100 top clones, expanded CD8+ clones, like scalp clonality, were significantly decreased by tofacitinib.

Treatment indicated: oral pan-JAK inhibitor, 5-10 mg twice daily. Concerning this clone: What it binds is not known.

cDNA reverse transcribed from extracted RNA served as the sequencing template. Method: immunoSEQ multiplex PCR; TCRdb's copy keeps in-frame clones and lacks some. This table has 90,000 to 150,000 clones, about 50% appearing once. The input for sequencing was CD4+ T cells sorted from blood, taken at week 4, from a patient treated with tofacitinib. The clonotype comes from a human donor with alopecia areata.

This CDR3 reads CASSLTGQRNTEAFF. The CDR3 region has the DNA TGCGCCAGCAGCCTTACGGGACAGAGGAACACTGAAGCTTTCTTT. The chain carries TRBV5-1 and TRBJ1-1, with 7 bases identical to TRBD1. CDR1 and CDR2 from the germline V gene are SGHRS and YFSETQ. The CDR3 consists of 15 residues. The V gene end was trimmed by 4 bases and the J gene end by 1 base; junction bases not matched to a gene: 7.